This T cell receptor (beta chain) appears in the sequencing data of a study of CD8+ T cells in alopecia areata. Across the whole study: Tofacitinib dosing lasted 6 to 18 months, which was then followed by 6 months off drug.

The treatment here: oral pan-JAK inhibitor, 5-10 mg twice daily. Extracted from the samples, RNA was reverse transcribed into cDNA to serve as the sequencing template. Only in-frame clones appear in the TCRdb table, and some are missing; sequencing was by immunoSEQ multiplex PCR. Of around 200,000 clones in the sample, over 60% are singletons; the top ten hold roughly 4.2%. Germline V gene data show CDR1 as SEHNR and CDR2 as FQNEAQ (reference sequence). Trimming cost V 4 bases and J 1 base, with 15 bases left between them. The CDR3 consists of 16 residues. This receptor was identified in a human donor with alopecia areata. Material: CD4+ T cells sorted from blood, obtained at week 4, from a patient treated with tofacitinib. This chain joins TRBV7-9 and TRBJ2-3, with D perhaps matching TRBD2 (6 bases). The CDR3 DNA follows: TGTGCCAGCAGCTCCTCTAGCGTCCCAGGCACAGATACGCAGTATTTT. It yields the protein CASSSSSVPGTDTQYF.